Following are 13 T cell receptor beta chains from one sample sequenced in a study of blood T cell repertoires in COVID-19. Some clones are missing from TCRdb's copy, which holds only in-frame ones; the method was immunoSEQ multiplex PCR. The sample has approximately 77,000 clones, approximately 90% seen once. Sequencing input: peripheral blood. Every receptor here comes from a woman aged 80 or older with acute or convalescent COVID-19.

The J gene is TRBJ1-5, the V gene TRBV19; D not resolved. The CDR3 loop spans 15 amino acids. The germline V gene encodes CDR1 LNHDA and CDR2 SQIVND (reference sequence). Trimming cost V 5 bases and J 6 bases, with 17 bases left between them. The CDR3 protein is CASSFSLGGAQPQHF. The CDR3 DNA sequence: TGTGCCAGTAGTTTCTCGCTTGGAGGCGCTCAGCCCCAGCATTTT.

CDR3 loop: CAWKGTSRNNEQFF. The CDR3 coding sequence is TGTGCCTGGAAAGGGACTAGCCGTAACAATGAGCAGTTCTTC. V usage is TRBV30 and J usage is TRBJ2-1; 9 bases line up with TRBD2. CDR3 length: 14 residues. J gave up 5 bases and V 4 bases, and 6 bases lay outside the gene matches. Germline-derived CDR1 and CDR2 are GTSNPN and SVGIG (reference sequence).

The rearrangement uses TRBV3-1 (or the pseudogene TRBV3-2) and TRBJ2-1, with D hard to call. Per germline, CDR1 LGHDT and CDR2 YNNKEL (reference sequence). The CDR3 loop spans 13 amino acids. V was shortened by 1 base and J by 7 bases, with 8 bases between the two germline ends. The CDR3 sequence is CASSQVGPNEQFF. DNA for the CDR3: TGTGCCAGCAGCCAAGTTGGCCCGAATGAGCAGTTCTTC.

The chain couples TRBV11-2 to TRBJ2-1; 10 nucleotides agree with TRBD2. Germline trimming cut 5 bases from V and 5 bases from J; bases unmatched to any gene: 6. The CDR3 extends over 15 amino acids. The germline V gene encodes CDR1 SGHAT and CDR2 FQNNGV. Here the CDR3 reads CASSIGTSANNEQFF. The CDR3 DNA sequence: TGTGCCAGCAGCATCGGGACTAGCGCTAACAATGAGCAGTTCTTC. Together with reference TRBV11-2 and TRBJ2-1, the CDR3 gives the full variable domain: EAGVAQSPRYKIIEKRQSVAFWCNPISGHATLYWYQQILGQGPKLLIQFQNNGVVDDSQLPKDRFSAERLKGVDSTLKIQPAKLEDSAVYLCASSIGTSANNEQFFGPGTRLTVL.

J is TRBJ2-1 and V is TRBV12-3 or TRBV12-4; D is perhaps TRBD2 (5 bases). CDR3 length equals 13 residues. Trimming cost V 4 bases and J 6 bases, with 10 bases left between them. The CDR3 reads CASSSPGSNEQFF. The CDR3 region has the DNA TGTGCCAGCAGTTCCCCGGGGTCCAATGAGCAGTTCTTC.

The rearrangement joins TRBV18 to TRBJ2-7, with 7 bases that match TRBD1. Germline V gene sequence: CDR1 KGHSH, CDR2 LQKENI. Trimming took 2 bases from V and 0 from J; bases not matched to a gene: 4. The CDR3 sequence is 15 residues long. The CDR3 spells CASSPLGTDSYEQYF. In nucleotides, the CDR3 is TGTGCCAGCTCACCATTAGGGACAGACTCCTACGAGCAGTACTTC.

The rearrangement uses TRBV6-5 and TRBJ2-2; D unresolved. From germline, CDR1 is MNHEY and CDR2 SVGAGI. There are 13 residues in the CDR3. V dropped 6 bases and J dropped 5 bases, with 10 bases sitting between them. As DNA, the CDR3 is TGTGCCAGCAGCCAGAGCAGGACCGGGGAGCTGTTTTTT. It is translated as CASSQSRTGELFF.

J is TRBJ2-7 and V is TRBV9; the D gene is possibly TRBD1 (5 bases). The CDR3 spans 16 residues. Germline V gives CDR1 SGDLS, CDR2 YYNGEE. Trimming took off 0 bases at V and 2 bases at J, with 15 bases between the two ends. In nucleotides, the CDR3 is TGTGCCAGCAGCGTAGAAGGGGCGGCAGGAACCTACGAGCAGTACTTC. Translation gives CASSVEGAAGTYEQYF. The whole variable domain, remainder taken from reference TRBV9 and TRBJ2-7, is DSGVTQTPKHLITATGQRVTLRCSPRSGDLSVYWYQQSLDQGLQFLIQYYNGEERAKGNILERFSAQQFPDLHSELNLSSLELGDSALYFCASSVEGAAGTYEQYFGPGTRLTVT.

The chain combines TRBV5-4 with TRBJ2-7; 13 bases line up with TRBD2. V lost 4 bases, J lost 3 bases, and 4 bases stayed unmatched. The CDR3 extends over 15 amino acids. Germline CDR1 reads SGHNT; CDR2 reads YYREEE (reference sequence). The CDR3 region has the DNA TGTGCCAGCAGCACCGGGACTAGCGGGATCTACGAGCAGTACTTC. It yields the protein CASSTGTSGIYEQYF.

The J gene is TRBJ1-4, the V gene TRBV25-1; no definite D call. Germline CDR1 MGHDK, CDR2 SYGVNS. V lost 2 bases, J lost 6 bases, and 13 bases lay in between. The CDR3 is 15 residues long. The CDR3 protein is CASSEPSGSDEKLFF. CDR3 sequence (DNA): TGTGCCAGCAGTGAACCCTCGGGTTCGGATGAAAAACTGTTTTTT.

This rearrangement joins TRBV30 to TRBJ2-5; D may be TRBD1 (6 bases). The germline CDR1 and CDR2 sequences are GTSNPN and SVGIG (reference sequence). This CDR3 has 15 residues. V lost 7 bases and J 5 bases, leaving 23 bases between the germline ends. The CDR3 reads CASKGVAGGFETQYF. The CDR3 nucleotides are TGTGCCTCCAAGGGGGTGGCAGGTGGCTTCGAGACCCAGTACTTC.

This rearrangement joins TRBV11-2 to TRBJ2-1; 9 bases line up with TRBD2. The CDR3 contains 16 residues. With V trimmed by 2 bases and J by 7 bases, 9 bases remained unmatched. Germline-derived CDR1 and CDR2 are SGHAT and FQNNGV. The CDR3 is CASSLYTSGQGNEQFF. The CDR3 DNA is TGTGCCAGCAGCTTATATACTAGCGGGCAGGGAAATGAGCAGTTCTTC.

V and J are TRBV7-8 and TRBJ1-1; tentatively, D is TRBD1 (5 bases). CDR1 is SGHVS and CDR2 is FQNEAQ in the germline V gene. CDR3 length equals 15 residues. The V and J ends lost 6 bases and 7 bases respectively, with 21 bases between them. The CDR3 bases are TGTGCCAGCAGTGTAGAGGGTCGGGGGAGTGATGAAGCTTTCTTT. Translation: CASSVEGRGSDEAFF.